Below, 15 T cell receptor beta chains from the same sample are listed, as sequenced in a study of identical twins. One entry per CDR3 protein results from TCRdb running MiXCR on the 5' RACE reads. The sample has hundreds of thousands of distinct CDR3 sequences, 20% to 25% seen once; the top ten hold about 3%. The data also belong to a second study, concerning T cells expressing NK-cell markers.

The sample taken for sequencing was CD4+ T cells sorted from blood. These receptor sequences come from a woman between 18 and 29 years old in good health.

This clonotype has a handful of counts. The rearrangement links TRBV9 to TRBJ2-3; D assignment may be TRBD1 or TRBD2 (5 bases each). The CDR3 runs to 14 residues. Trimming removed 6 bases at V and 2 bases at J, with 13 bases between. Germline CDR1 SGDLS, CDR2 YYNGEE. As DNA, the CDR3 is TGTGCCAGCACCTGGGGACGGTACACAGATACGCAGTATTTT. Translated, it gives CASTWGRYTDTQYF. Looking up the rest from reference TRBV9 and TRBJ2-3 gives the full variable domain: DSGVTQTPKHLITATGQRVTLRCSPRSGDLSVYWYQQSLDQGLQFLIQYYNGEERAKGNILERFSAQQFPDLHSELNLSSLELGDSALYFCASTWGRYTDTQYFGPGTRLTVL.

The J gene is TRBJ2-7, the V gene TRBV12-3 or TRBV12-4; tentatively, D is TRBD2 (5 bases). The CDR3 sequence is 16 residues long. The ends were cut back, 6 bases at V and 0 bases at J, with 18 bases in the middle. The CDR3 DNA follows: TGTGCCAGCAGATTACTTACGGGGTCGAGCTCCTACGAGCAGTACTTC. It translates to CASRLLTGSSSYEQYF.

The V call is TRBV29-1, the J call TRBJ1-1; TRBD1 is a possible D gene (5 bases). The germline CDR1 and CDR2 sequences are SQVTM and ANQGSEA. Trimming cost V 6 bases and J 11 bases, with 16 bases left between them. This CDR3 comprises 11 residues. CDR3 loop: CSVGGREKAFF. The CDR3 nucleotides read TGCAGCGTCGGAGGCAGGGAAAAGGCTTTCTTT.

This clonotype was seen more than once but under ten times. The gene calls are TRBV9 and TRBJ2-2, with D perhaps TRBD1 or TRBD2 (5 bases each). The CDR3 extends over 15 amino acids. CDR1 and CDR2 (germline): SGDLS, YYNGEE. V was pared by 2 bases and J by 4 bases, with 12 bases between. CDR3 amino acids: CASSVGTSSTGELFF. The CDR3, as DNA: TGTGCCAGCAGCGTGGGGACCTCGAGCACCGGGGAGCTGTTTTTT.

The rearrangement uses TRBV20-1 and TRBJ1-1; no definite D call. Trimming removed 6 bases from V and 3 bases from J, with 8 bases in between. In germline, CDR1 is DFQATT, CDR2 SNEGSKA (reference sequence). CDR3 length: 11 amino acids. In DNA, the CDR3 is TGCAGTGCCATGGGTCACACTGAAGCTTTCTTT. This translates into CSAMGHTEAFF.

The genes are TRBV5-6 and TRBJ2-5; D gene unclear. The germline V gene has CDR1 SGHDT and CDR2 YYEEEE. The CDR3 spans 13 residues. Trimming shortened V by 0 bases and J by 4 bases, and 7 bases separated the two germline ends. The CDR3 DNA reads TGTGCCAGCAGCTTGGTTCTTCCAGAGACCCAGTACTTC. It yields the protein CASSLVLPETQYF.

This chain connects TRBV29-1 to TRBJ1-5; 8 nucleotides align to TRBD1. The CDR3 sequence is 13 residues long. The V and J ends lost 6 bases and 3 bases, in that order; junction bases with no gene match: 4. The germline V gene has CDR1 SQVTM and CDR2 ANQGSEA. CDR3 nucleotide sequence: TGCAGCGTGGGGACAGGTCTCAATCAGCCCCAGCATTTT. This sequence encodes CSVGTGLNQPQHF.

There are a few counts of this clonotype. V gene TRBV4-2 combines with J gene TRBJ2-3, with D perhaps TRBD2 (6 bases). V dropped 1 base and J dropped 5 bases, with 13 bases sitting between them. The germline gives CDR1 LGHNA, CDR2 YNFKEQ. The CDR3 runs 15 residues. In nucleotides, the CDR3 is TGTGCCAGCAGCCAAGTCATGGGGGAGGTAGATACGCAGTATTTT. Amino acid sequence: CASSQVMGEVDTQYF.

The genes are TRBV9 and TRBJ2-5, with D possibly matching TRBD1 (6 bases). The CDR3 contains 15 residues. V dropped 0 bases and J dropped 5 bases, with 14 bases sitting between them. The germline gives CDR1 SGDLS, CDR2 YYNGEE. CDR3 in amino acids: CASSVDRGSSETQYF. CDR3 DNA: TGTGCCAGCAGCGTAGATAGGGGGAGTAGTGAGACCCAGTACTTC.

V usage is TRBV3-1 and J usage is TRBJ2-1; no clear D. This CDR3 is built from 15 residues. Germline CDR1 LGHDT, CDR2 YNNKEL (reference sequence). Trimming left V 4 bases short and J 3 bases short, with 13 bases between. CDR3 nucleotides: TGTGCCAGCAGCCCCGTGGACCCTTACTACAATGAGCAGTTCTTC. Translation: CASSPVDPYYNEQFF.

V is TRBV12-3 or TRBV12-4 and J is TRBJ1-1; D gene uncertain. V was shortened by 4 bases and J by 7 bases, with 16 bases between the two germline ends. CDR3 length: 14 residues. CDR3 sequence (DNA): TGTGCCAGCAGTTCGCAGCCCCTGGTGGGTGAAGCTTTCTTT. Its translation: CASSSQPLVGEAFF.

CDR3 in DNA: TGTGCCAGCAGCTTAGAAAAGCGCCACGCGGGCGAGCAGTACTTC. Encoded protein: CASSLEKRHAGEQYF. This sequence joins TRBV7-6 and TRBJ2-7; D perhaps matches TRBD2 (5 bases). The CDR3 sequence is 15 residues long. Germline V gives CDR1 SGHVS, CDR2 FNYEAQ. Trimming removed 1 base from V and 6 bases from J, with 16 bases in between.

This clonotype was detected only a few times. V and J are TRBV3-1 and TRBJ2-5; 7 positions match TRBD2. The CDR3 sequence is 17 residues long. With V trimmed by 1 base and J by 1 base, 9 bases remained unmatched. Germline loops: CDR1 LGHDT, CDR2 YNNKEL (reference sequence). In nucleotides, the CDR3 is TGTGCCAGCAGCCAAGGCTGGGCTAGCGGATCCCAAGAGACCCAGTACTTC. As protein: CASSQGWASGSQETQYF.

This clonotype has only a few counts. The chain recombines TRBV7-2 with TRBJ2-1, with D possibly being TRBD2 (7 bases). Germline loops: CDR1 SGHTA, CDR2 FQGNSA. The CDR3 is 15 residues long. Trimming stripped 8 bases from V and 4 bases from J, with 18 bases between. The CDR3 DNA follows: TGTGCCAGCTACGGGGGGCTAGCGGAGTACAATGAGCAGTTCTTC. Its translation is CASYGGLAEYNEQFF.

The chain employs TRBV29-1 and TRBJ1-1; D gene uncertain. Between the trimmed V and J ends, which lost 5 bases and 1 base, there was a span of 8 bases. The CDR3 runs 12 residues. From germline, CDR1 is SQVTM and CDR2 ANQGSEA. The CDR3 DNA sequence: TGCAGCGTTAGTGAAGGGAACACTGAAGCTTTCTTT. It yields the protein CSVSEGNTEAFF.